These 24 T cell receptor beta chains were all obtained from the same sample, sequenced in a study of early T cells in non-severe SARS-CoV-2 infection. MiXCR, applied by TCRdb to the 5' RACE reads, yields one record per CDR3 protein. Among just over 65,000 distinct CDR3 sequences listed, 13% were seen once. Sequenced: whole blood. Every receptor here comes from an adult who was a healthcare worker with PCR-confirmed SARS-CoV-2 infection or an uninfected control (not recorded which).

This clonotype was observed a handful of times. CDR3 region: CASAPGPYEQYF. CDR3 bases: TGTGCCAGCGCCCCGGGGCCCTACGAGCAGTACTTC. V and J are TRBV12-3 or TRBV12-4 and TRBJ2-7, with D perhaps given as TRBD1 or TRBD2 (5 bases each). The CDR3 is 12 amino acids. Trimming left V 8 bases short and J 2 bases short, with 10 bases between.

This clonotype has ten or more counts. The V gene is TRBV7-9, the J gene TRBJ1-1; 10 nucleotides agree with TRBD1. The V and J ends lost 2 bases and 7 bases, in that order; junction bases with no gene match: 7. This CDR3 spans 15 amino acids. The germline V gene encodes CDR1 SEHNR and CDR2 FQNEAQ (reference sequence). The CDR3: CASSLSGTGVDEAFF. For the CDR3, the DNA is TGTGCCAGCAGCTTATCCGGGACAGGGGTTGATGAAGCTTTCTTT.

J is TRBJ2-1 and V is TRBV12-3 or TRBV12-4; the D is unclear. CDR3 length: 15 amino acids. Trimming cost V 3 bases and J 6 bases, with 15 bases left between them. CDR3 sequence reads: CASSFGSRVANEQFF. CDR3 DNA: TGTGCCAGCAGTTTTGGATCCAGAGTGGCCAATGAGCAGTTCTTC.

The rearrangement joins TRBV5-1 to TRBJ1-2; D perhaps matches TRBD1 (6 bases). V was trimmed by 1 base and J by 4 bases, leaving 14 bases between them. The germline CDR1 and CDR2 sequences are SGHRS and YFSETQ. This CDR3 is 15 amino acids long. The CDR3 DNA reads TGCGCCAGCAGCTTGAACCAGGGGCACACCTATGGCTACACCTTC. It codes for CASSLNQGHTYGYTF.

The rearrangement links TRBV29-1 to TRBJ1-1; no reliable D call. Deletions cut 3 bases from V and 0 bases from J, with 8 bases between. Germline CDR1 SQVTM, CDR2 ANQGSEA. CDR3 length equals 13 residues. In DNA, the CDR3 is TGCAGCGTTGAGGGCACCATGAACACTGAAGCTTTCTTT. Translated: CSVEGTMNTEAFF.

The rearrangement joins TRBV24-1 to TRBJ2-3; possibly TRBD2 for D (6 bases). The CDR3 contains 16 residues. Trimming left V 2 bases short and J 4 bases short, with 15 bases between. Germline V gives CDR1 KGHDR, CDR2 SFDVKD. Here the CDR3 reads CATSDSLAQDPDTQYF. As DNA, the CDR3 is TGTGCCACCAGTGATTCACTAGCACAAGACCCAGATACGCAGTATTTT.

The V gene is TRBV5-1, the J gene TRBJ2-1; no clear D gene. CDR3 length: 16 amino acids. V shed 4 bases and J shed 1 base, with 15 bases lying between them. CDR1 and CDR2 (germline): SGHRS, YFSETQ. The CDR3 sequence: CASSAVELKSYNEQFF. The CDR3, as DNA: TGCGCCAGCAGCGCAGTTGAACTGAAGTCCTACAATGAGCAGTTCTTC.

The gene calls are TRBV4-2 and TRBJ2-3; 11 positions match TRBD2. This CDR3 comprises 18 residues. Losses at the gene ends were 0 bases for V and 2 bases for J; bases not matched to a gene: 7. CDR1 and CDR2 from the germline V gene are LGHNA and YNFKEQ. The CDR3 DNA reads TGTGCCAGCAGCCAAGAGCCTAGCGGGAGGTTCCCCACAGATACGCAGTATTTT. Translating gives CASSQEPSGRFPTDTQYF.

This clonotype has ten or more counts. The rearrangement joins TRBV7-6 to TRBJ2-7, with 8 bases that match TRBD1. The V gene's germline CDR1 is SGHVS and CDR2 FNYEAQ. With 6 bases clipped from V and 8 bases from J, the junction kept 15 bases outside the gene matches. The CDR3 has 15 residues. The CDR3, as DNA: TGTGCCAGCAGTCCAAGCCCCCAGGGGGCTCATCAGCAGTACTTC. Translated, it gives CASSPSPQGAHQQYF.

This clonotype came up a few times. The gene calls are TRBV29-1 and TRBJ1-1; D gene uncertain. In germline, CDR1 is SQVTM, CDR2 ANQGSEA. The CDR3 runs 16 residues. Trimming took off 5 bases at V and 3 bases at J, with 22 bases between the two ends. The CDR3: CSVLQPDLTRDTEAFF. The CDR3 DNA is TGCAGCGTTTTACAACCGGACCTTACTCGGGACACTGAAGCTTTCTTT.

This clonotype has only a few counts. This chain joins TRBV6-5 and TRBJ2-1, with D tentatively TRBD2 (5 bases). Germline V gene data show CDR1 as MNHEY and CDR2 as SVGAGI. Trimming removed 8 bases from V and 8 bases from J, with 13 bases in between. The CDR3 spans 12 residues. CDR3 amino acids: CASRGSPDEQFF. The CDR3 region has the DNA TGTGCCAGCCGAGGGAGCCCGGATGAGCAGTTCTTC.

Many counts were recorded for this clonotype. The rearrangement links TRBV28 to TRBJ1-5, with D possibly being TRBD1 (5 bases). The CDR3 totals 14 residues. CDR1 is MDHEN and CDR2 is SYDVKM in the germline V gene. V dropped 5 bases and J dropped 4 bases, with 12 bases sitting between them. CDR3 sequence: CASSPGASNQPQHF. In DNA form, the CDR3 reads TGTGCCAGCAGTCCCGGGGCGAGTAATCAGCCCCAGCATTTT.

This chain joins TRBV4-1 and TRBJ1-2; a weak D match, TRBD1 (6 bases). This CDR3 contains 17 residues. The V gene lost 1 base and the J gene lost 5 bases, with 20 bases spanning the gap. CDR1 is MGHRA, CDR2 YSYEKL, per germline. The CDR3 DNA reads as TGCGCCAGCAGCCAAGCAGGCCTGGCAGGGGATACTTATGGCTACACCTTC. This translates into CASSQAGLAGDTYGYTF.

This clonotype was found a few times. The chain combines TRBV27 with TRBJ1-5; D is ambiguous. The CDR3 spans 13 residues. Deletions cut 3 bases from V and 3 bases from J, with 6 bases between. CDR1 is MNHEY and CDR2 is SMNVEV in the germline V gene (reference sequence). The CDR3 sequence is CASSLSDNQPQHF. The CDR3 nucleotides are TGTGCCAGCAGTTTGTCGGACAATCAGCCCCAGCATTTT.

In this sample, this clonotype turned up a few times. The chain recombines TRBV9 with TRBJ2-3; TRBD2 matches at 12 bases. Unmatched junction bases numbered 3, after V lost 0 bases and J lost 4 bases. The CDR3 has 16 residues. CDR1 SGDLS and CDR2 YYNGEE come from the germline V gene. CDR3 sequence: CASSVALAGGADTQYF. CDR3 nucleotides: TGTGCCAGCAGCGTAGCACTAGCGGGAGGAGCAGATACGCAGTATTTT.

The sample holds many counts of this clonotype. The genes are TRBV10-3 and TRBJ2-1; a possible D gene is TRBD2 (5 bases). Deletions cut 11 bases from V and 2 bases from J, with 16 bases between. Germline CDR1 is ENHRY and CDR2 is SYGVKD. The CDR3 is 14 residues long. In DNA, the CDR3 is TGTGCCTCCCCAAACTTGGAGGCCTACAATGAGCAGTTCTTC. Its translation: CASPNLEAYNEQFF.

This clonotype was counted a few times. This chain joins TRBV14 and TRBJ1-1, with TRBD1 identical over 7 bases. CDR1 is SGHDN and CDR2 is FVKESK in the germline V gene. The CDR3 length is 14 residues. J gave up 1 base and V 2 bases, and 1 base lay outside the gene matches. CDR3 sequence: CASSQRTGNTEAFF. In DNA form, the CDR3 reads TGTGCCAGCAGCCAAAGGACAGGGAACACTGAAGCTTTCTTT. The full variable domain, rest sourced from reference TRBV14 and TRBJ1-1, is EAGVTQFPSHSVIEKGQTVTLRCDPISGHDNLYWYRRVMGKEIKFLLHFVKESKQDESGMPNNRFLAERTGGTYSTLKVQPAELEDSGVYFCASSQRTGNTEAFFGQGTRLTVV.

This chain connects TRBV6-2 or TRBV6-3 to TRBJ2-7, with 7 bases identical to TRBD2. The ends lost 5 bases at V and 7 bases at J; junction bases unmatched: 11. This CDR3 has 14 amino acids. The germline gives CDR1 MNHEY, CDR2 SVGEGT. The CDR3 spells CASSNRDYGGEQYF. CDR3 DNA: TGTGCCAGCAGTAACCGGGACTATGGAGGGGAGCAGTACTTC.

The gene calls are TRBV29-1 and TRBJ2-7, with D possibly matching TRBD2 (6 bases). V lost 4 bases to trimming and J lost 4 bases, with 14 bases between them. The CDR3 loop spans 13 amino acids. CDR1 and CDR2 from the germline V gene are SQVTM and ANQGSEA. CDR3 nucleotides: TGCAGCGTTGGGACTACTACCCCATACGAGCAGTACTTC. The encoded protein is CSVGTTTPYEQYF.

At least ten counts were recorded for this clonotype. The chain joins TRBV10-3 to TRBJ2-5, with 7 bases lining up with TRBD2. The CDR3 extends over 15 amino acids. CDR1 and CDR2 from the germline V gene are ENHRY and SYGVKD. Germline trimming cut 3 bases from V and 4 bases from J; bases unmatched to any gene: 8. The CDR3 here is CAISDSGGPRETQYF. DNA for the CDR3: TGTGCCATCAGTGACTCGGGAGGCCCCAGAGAGACCCAGTACTTC.

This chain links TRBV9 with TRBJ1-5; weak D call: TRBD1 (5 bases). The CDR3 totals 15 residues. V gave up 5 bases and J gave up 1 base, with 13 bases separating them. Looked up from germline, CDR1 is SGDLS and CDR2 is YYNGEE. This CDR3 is CASSAFGGSNQPQHF. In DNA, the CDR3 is TGTGCCAGCAGTGCTTTCGGGGGAAGCAATCAGCCCCAGCATTTT.

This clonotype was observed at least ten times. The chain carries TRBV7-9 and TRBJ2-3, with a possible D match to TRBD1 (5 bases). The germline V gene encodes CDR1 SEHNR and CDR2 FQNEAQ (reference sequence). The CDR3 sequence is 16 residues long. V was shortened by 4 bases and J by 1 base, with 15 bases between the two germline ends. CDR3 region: CASSSRTRLGTDTQYF. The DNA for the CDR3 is TGTGCCAGCAGCTCCCGGACAAGGCTGGGCACAGATACGCAGTATTTT.

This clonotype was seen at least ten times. As DNA, the CDR3 is TGTGCCACCAGTACGGGTTTCACCGGGGAGCTGTTTTTT. The encoded protein is CATSTGFTGELFF. The chain combines TRBV24-1 with TRBJ2-2; the D is unclear. Trimming removed 6 bases from V and 4 bases from J, with 8 bases in between. The CDR3 totals 13 residues. Germline lookup yields CDR1 KGHDR and CDR2 SFDVKD.

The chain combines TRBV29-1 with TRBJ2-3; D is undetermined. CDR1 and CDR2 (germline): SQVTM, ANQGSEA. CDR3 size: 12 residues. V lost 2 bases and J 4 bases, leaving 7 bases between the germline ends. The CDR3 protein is CSVESGSDTQYF. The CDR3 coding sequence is TGCAGCGTTGAATCCGGATCAGATACGCAGTATTTT.